There are many counts of the clone carrying this TCR beta chain. Its antigen is not known. These data come from a study of neurological immune-mediated disorders. This CDR3 contains 13 residues. Germline V gives CDR1 DFQATT, CDR2 SNEGSKA (reference sequence). Trimming took 1 base from V and 4 from J; bases not matched to a gene: 2. Whole-study results and caveats: When the repertoires were grouped phylogenetically, those of 18 of the 34 multiple sclerosis patients came together in a single cluster of related CDR3 sequences, which points to a possible repertoire-level signature. The expanded clones of different subjects shared no CDR3 amino acid sequences (suggesting private repertoires in all groups).

With 10-nucleotide random UMIs included, cDNA was synthesized by 5'RACE. Sequencing runs each generated in excess of 160 million TCR-beta sequences derived from 15-18 subjects. TCRdb redid the calling of the 5' RACE reads with MiXCR, one entry per CDR3 protein. The sample records tens of thousands of distinct CDR3 sequences, around 3.3% being singletons. This receptor was obtained from a man aged 35 to 55 with multiple sclerosis. This chain uses TRBV20-1 with TRBJ1-2, with 8 bases matching TRBD1. Sequences were obtained from PBMCs. In DNA, the CDR3 is TGCAGTGCTAGAGTACAGGGGGGCTATGGCTACACCTTC. This codes for CSARVQGGYGYTF.